The rows below give T cell receptor beta chains drawn from one sample of a study of breast tumors, draining lymph nodes, adjacent tissues. Each CDR3 protein is one row after TCRdb ran MiXCR on the multiplex PCR reads. Here the sample spans about 130,000 distinct CDR3 sequences, 21% being singletons. Material for sequencing was axillary lymph node tissue. The receptors here all came from a female donor with breast cancer. Some clones in this sample may be carry-over from other donors' samples. The CDR3 runs from the conserved cysteine through the conserved F or W. D genes are given only for firm matches. Expanded clones get a size class; other rows say once, few or many, or leave the size out.

size | J | D | V | DNA | CDR3
many | TRBJ2-7 | TRBD1 | TRBV6-5 | TGTGCCACCCGACAGGGGGCTGGCGAGCAGTACTTC | CATRQGAGEQYF
many | TRBJ2-7 | . | TRBV20-1 | TGCAGTGCAGACGTAGAGACCGGGCAGTACTTC | CSADVETGQYF
many | TRBJ2-2 | . | TRBV7-9 | TGTGCCAGCAGCTTAGGAACCTATGGCACCGGGGAGCTGTTTTTT | CASSLGTYGTGELFF
. | TRBJ2-2 | TRBD2 | TRBV27 | TGTGCCAGCAGTTTATTTTCGGGACTAGCGGGTCACACCGGGGAGCTGTTTTTT | CASSLFSGLAGHTGELFF
many | TRBJ2-3 | TRBD2 | TRBV12-3/TRBV12-4 | TGTGCCAGCACCAAGGGTCTAGCGGGAGTTGCGGGCACAGATACGCAGTATTTT | CASTKGLAGVAGTDTQYF
. | TRBJ2-1 | TRBD2 | TRBV4-1 | TGCGCCAGCAGCCAACTAGCGGGAGTGATGGCCAGTGAGCAGTTCTTC | CASSQLAGVMASEQFF
many | TRBJ2-7 | . | TRBV15 | TGTGCCACCAGTACGGGAGAATCGTACGAGCAGTACTTC | CATSTGESYEQYF
many | TRBJ2-1 | TRBD2 | TRBV7-8 | TGTGCCAGCAGCCCAGGGGGAACTAGCGGGATGCCCAATGAGCAGTTCTTC | CASSPGGTSGMPNEQFF
many | TRBJ2-7 | . | TRBV9 | TGTGCCAGCAGCGTAGGTGGTGGATTCTACGAGCAGTACTTC | CASSVGGGFYEQYF
few | TRBJ2-5 | TRBD2 | TRBV4-1 | TGCGCCAGCAGCCCTCTAGCGGGAGAGGGTCGGGAGACCCAGTACTTC | CASSPLAGEGRETQYF
. | TRBJ1-6 | . | TRBV28 | TGTGCCAGCAGCAACAGCTATAATTCACCCCTCCACTTT | CASSNSYNSPLHF
many | TRBJ1-5 | . | TRBV30 | TGTGCCTGGAGTACCGCAGGGGCATATAGCAATCAGCCCCAGCATTTT | CAWSTAGAYSNQPQHF
few | TRBJ2-3 | . | TRBV27 | TGTGCCAGCAGTCGCACCTCAGGCCTAAGCACAGATACGCAGTATTTT | CASSRTSGLSTDTQYF
many | TRBJ1-2 | . | TRBV20-1 | TGCAGTGCTACCTCCAACACGGACAGAAACTATGGCTACACCTTC | CSATSNTDRNYGYTF
many | TRBJ1-4 | . | TRBV19 | TGTGCCAGTAGGGACCCGGACAGCCCAAAGGGAAAACTGTTTTTT | CASRDPDSPKGKLFF
many | TRBJ2-3 | TRBD1 | TRBV6-6 | TGTGCCAGCAGTTACAGGGGGCGCACAGATACGCAGTATTTT | CASSYRGRTDTQYF
many | TRBJ2-1 | . | TRBV12-3/TRBV12-4 | TGTGCCAGCAGTCCGGTGGGGGGCAATGAGCAGTTCTTC | CASSPVGGNEQFF
many | TRBJ2-1 | TRBD1 | TRBV5-1 | TGCGCCAGCAGTTATTACTCCGGGACAGGGGTCAATGAGCAGTTCTTC | CASSYYSGTGVNEQFF
many | TRBJ2-1 | . | TRBV6-1 | TGTGCCAGCAGTGGCCGCGGGGCCTTCCCGGGCGATGAGCAGTTCTTC | CASSGRGAFPGDEQFF
few | TRBJ2-1 | . | TRBV28 | TGTGCCAGCAGCATTTTGGGTTCCTACAATGAGCAGTTCTTC | CASSILGSYNEQFF
few | TRBJ2-7 | TRBD1 | TRBV18 | TGTGCCAGCTCACCGGGACAGGGCTTAGGCGAGCAGTACTTC | CASSPGQGLGEQYF
many | TRBJ2-5 | TRBD1 | TRBV18 | TGTGCCAGCTCCCGACAGGGTAGAGAGACCCAGTACTTC | CASSRQGRETQYF
. | TRBJ1-1 | . | TRBV12-3/TRBV12-4 | TGTGCCAGCAGGCCAGACAGCGGAGCAACTGAAGCTTTCTTT | CASRPDSGATEAFF
many | TRBJ2-1 | . | TRBV9 | TGTGCCAGCAGCGTTGACGCCTCCTGGGGCAATGAGCAGTTCTTC | CASSVDASWGNEQFF
many | TRBJ1-4 | . | TRBV7-9 | TGTGCCAGCAGCTTAGCGCTTAATGACAGACGAAAGGGAAAACTGTTTTTT | CASSLALNDRRKGKLFF
many | TRBJ1-3 | TRBD1 | TRBV19 | TGTGCCAGTAGTATTGGACAGGGCTTAGACTCTGGAAACACCATATATTTT | CASSIGQGLDSGNTIYF
many | TRBJ1-2 | . | TRBV15 | TGTGCCACCAGCAGAGATCTCTCGGCGGACCCCTATGGCTACACCTTC | CATSRDLSADPYGYTF
many | TRBJ2-7 | TRBD1 | TRBV6-5 | TGTGCCAGCAGGAGACAGGGGAGTAAGGACGAGCAGTACTTC | CASRRQGSKDEQYF
many | TRBJ2-7 | . | TRBV11-2 | TGTGCCAGCAGCTTAGAGCGTGGCGAGCAGTACTTC | CASSLERGEQYF
many | TRBJ2-3 | . | TRBV5-1 | TGCGCCAGCAGCTTGGTTCCAGATACGCAGTATTTT | CASSLVPDTQYF
many | TRBJ2-7 | . | TRBV4-1 | TGCGCCAGCAGCGGCGGGACGGGCTACGAGCAGTACTTC | CASSGGTGYEQYF
. | TRBJ2-1 | . | TRBV30 | TGTGCCTGGAGTCATGCTAGGTTTCCCCTCCAAAATGAGCAGTTCTTC | CAWSHARFPLQNEQFF
many | TRBJ2-3 | TRBD2 | TRBV15 | TGTGCCACCAGCAGAGATCCTAGCGGAAGCAGCACAGATACGCAGTATTTT | CATSRDPSGSSTDTQYF
many | TRBJ2-1 | . | TRBV2 | TGTGCCAGCAGTAGGGCGCTCCATAGCTCCTACAATGAGCAGTTCTTC | CASSRALHSSYNEQFF
many | TRBJ2-5 | . | TRBV5-1 | TGCGCCAGCAGCTTGGGACCTTCCGGGGAAGATATGGAGACCCAGTACTTC | CASSLGPSGEDMETQYF
many | TRBJ2-1 | TRBD2 | TRBV9 | TGTGCCAGCAGCGTAGAAGAGACTAGCGGGATTTGGCAGGTTCGGCAGTTCTTC | CASSVEETSGIWQVRQFF
many | TRBJ2-7 | . | TRBV9 | TGTGCCAGCAGCGTAGAGGCTAGCGACTCCTACGAGCAGTACTTC | CASSVEASDSYEQYF
many | TRBJ1-5 | . | TRBV5-6 | TGTGCCAGCAGCCGAGGGGGGATTAGCAATCAGCCCCAGCATTTT | CASSRGGISNQPQHF
few | TRBJ2-2 | . | TRBV11-3 | TGTGCCAGCAGCTTAGGTTCTGGGGCCCCTCGGGGGGAGCTGTTTTTT | CASSLGSGAPRGELFF
many | TRBJ2-1 | TRBD2 | TRBV5-1 | TGCGCCAGCAGCTGGGGGGAGGGCCGGTACAATGAGCAGTTCTTC | CASSWGEGRYNEQFF
many | TRBJ1-2 | TRBD1 | TRBV27 | TGTGCCAGCAGTCCAGGGGGTCCGACCGGAGGCTACACCTTC | CASSPGGPTGGYTF